This T cell receptor (beta chain) was sequenced during a study of human T cells and chemical hapten exposure. The sample's time point: pre-sensitization, week 0. Treatment here: therapeutic diphenylcyclopropenone sensitization with weekly scalp DPC. The authors' total RNA extraction used unfractionated whole blood. This clonotype was counted between two and nine times. Per germline, CDR1 LGHDT and CDR2 YNNKEL (reference sequence). V was shortened by 0 bases and J by 6 bases, with 8 bases between the two germline ends. The CDR3 totals 13 residues. Library construction involved attaching unique molecular identifiers to individual cDNA molecules, which allowed quantitative, reproducible TCR counting. One entry per CDR3 protein, called by TCRdb with MiXCR from the RACE reads. Among about 35,000 distinct CDR3 sequences listed, approximately 12% were seen once.

The rearrangement uses TRBV3-1 and TRBJ1-1; D unresolved. The specimen comprised whole blood, sampled in connection with sensitization to the hapten diphenylcyclopropenone (DPC). This receptor was obtained from a middle-aged woman with alopecia areata. Some clones in this sample may be carry-over from other donors' samples. CDR3 protein: CASSQEQLAEAFF. DNA for the CDR3: TGTGCCAGCAGCCAAGAACAACTGGCTGAAGCTTTCTTT.